Sequencing of this TCR beta chain was carried out in a study of cytomegalovirus exposure and HLA in healthy donors. On the study more broadly: Unique TCRs numbering some 80 million, obtained from HLA-typed donors, made up an early data release.

Regarding this clone: Its antigen is unknown.

Primers: 60 Vbeta forward and 13 Jbeta reverse. TCRdb's table, derived via immunoSEQ multiplex PCR, lists solely in-frame clones and lacks some. The table includes over 80,000 clones, around 75% detected once. This CDR3 is built from 16 residues. Trimming cost V 2 bases and J 6 bases, with 19 bases left between them. Germline V CDR1 and CDR2: KGHSH, LQKENI. Study-level results: Presence/absence analyses assumed roughly uniform sequencing depth across donors, which may not hold. In terms of immune exposure information, only CMV serostatus was available. Rare sequences made up most TCRs, while some public TCRs were found in many donors.

The V and J genes are TRBV18 and TRBJ1-2; weak D call: TRBD1 (6 bases). The material sequenced was PBMCs. This receptor was obtained from a man in his forties in good health and CMV-seronegative. The DNA for the CDR3 is TGTGCCAGCTCACCAAACCCCCCAGGGGATTATGATGGCTACACCTTC. Amino acid sequence: CASSPNPPGDYDGYTF.